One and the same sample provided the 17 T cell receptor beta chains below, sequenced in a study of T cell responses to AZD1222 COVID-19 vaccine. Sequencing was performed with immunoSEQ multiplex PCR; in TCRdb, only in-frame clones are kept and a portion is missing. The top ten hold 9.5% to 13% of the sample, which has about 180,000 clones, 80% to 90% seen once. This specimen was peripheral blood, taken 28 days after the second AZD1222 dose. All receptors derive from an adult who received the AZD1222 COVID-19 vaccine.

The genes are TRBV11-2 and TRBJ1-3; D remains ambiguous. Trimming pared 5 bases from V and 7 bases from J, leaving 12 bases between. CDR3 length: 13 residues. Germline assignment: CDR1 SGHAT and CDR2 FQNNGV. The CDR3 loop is CASSQGPSNTIYF. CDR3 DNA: TGTGCCAGCAGCCAAGGCCCCAGCAACACCATATATTTT.

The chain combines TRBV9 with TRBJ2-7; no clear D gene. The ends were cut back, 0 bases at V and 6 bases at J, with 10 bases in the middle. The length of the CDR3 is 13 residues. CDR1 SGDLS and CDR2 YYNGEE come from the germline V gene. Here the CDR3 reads CASSVEGLAEQYF. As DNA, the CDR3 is TGTGCCAGCAGCGTAGAAGGGTTGGCCGAGCAGTACTTC.

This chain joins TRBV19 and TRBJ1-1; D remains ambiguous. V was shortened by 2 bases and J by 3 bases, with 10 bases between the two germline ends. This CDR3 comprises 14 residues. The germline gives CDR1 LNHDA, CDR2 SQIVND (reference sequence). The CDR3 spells CASSIMAYHTEAFF. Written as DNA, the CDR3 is TGTGCCAGTAGTATAATGGCCTATCACACTGAAGCTTTCTTT.

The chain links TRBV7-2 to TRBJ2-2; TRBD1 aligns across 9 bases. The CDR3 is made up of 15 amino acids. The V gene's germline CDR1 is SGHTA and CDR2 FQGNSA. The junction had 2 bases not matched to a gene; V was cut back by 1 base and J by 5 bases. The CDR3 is CASSLDRGQTGELFF. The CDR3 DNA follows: TGTGCCAGCAGCTTAGACAGGGGGCAGACCGGGGAGCTGTTTTTT.

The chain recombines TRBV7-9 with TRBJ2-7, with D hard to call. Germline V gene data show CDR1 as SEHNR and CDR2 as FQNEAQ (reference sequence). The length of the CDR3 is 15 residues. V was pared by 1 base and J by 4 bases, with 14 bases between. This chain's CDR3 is CASSLGSPERYEQYF. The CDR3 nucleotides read TGTGCCAGCAGCTTAGGGTCCCCAGAGAGATACGAGCAGTACTTC.

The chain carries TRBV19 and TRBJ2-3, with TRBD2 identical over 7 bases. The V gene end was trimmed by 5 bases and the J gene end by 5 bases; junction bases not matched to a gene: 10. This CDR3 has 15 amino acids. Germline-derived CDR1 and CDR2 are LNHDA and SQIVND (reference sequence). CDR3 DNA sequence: TGTGCCAGTAGTGCCGCGGGACTAAACCTAGATACGCAGTATTTT. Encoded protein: CASSAAGLNLDTQYF. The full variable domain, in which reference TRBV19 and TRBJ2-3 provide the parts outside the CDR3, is DGGITQSPKYLFRKEGQNVTLSCEQNLNHDAMYWYRQDPGQGLRLIYYSQIVNDFQKGDIAEGYSVSREKKESFPLTVTSAQKNPTAFYLCASSAAGLNLDTQYFGPGTRLTVL.

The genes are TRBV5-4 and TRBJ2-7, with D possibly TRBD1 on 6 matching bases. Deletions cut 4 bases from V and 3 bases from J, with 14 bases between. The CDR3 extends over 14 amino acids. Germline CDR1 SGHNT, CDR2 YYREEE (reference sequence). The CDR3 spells CASSPAGTFYEQYF. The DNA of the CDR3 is TGTGCCAGCAGCCCGGCCGGGACATTCTACGAGCAGTACTTC. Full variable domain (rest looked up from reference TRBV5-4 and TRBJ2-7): ETGVTQSPTHLIKTRGQQVTLRCSSQSGHNTVSWYQQALGQGPQFIFQYYREEENGRGNFPPRFSGLQFPNYSSELNVNALELDDSALYLCASSPAGTFYEQYFGPGTRLTVT.

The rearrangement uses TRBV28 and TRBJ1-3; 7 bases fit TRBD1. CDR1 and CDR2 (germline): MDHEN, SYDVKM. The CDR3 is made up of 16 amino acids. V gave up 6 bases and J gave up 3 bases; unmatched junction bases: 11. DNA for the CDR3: TGTGCCAGCAGACCCTCGGTGGCAGGGGGTGGAAACACCATATATTTT. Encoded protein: CASRPSVAGGGNTIYF.

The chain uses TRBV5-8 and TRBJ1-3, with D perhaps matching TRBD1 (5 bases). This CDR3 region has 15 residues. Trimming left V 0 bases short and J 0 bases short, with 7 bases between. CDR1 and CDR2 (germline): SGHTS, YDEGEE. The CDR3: CASSLGGSSGNTIYF. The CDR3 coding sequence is TGTGCCAGCAGCTTGGGGGGCAGCTCTGGAAACACCATATATTTT.

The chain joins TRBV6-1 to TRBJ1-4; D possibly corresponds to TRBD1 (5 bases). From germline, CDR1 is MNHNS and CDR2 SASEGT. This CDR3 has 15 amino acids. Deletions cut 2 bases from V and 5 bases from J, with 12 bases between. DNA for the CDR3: TGTGCCAGCAGTGAAAGACAGATACGGAATGAAAAACTGTTTTTT. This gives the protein CASSERQIRNEKLFF.

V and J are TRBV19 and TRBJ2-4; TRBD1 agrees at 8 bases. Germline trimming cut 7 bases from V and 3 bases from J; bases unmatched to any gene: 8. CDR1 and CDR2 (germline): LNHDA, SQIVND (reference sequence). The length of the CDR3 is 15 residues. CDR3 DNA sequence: TGTGCCAGTACCCCGGACAGGGCCGGCAAAAACATTCAGTACTTC. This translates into CASTPDRAGKNIQYF.

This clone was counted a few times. The CDR3 nucleotides are TGTGCCAGTAGTACAGGGGGCGCCTTGGGAGGCTACACCTTC. Translating it yields CASSTGGALGGYTF. The chain joins TRBV19 to TRBJ1-2; TRBD1 matches 8 bases. CDR1 and CDR2 (germline): LNHDA, SQIVND (reference sequence). The J segment lost 8 bases and the V segment lost 4 bases, leaving 9 bases of the junction unmatched. This CDR3 has 14 amino acids.

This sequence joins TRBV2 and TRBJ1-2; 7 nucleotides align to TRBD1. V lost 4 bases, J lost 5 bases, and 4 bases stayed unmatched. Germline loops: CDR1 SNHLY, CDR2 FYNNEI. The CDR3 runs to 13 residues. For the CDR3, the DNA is TGTGCCAGCAGTGCCAGGGGGGAGTATGGCTACACCTTC. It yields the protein CASSARGEYGYTF.

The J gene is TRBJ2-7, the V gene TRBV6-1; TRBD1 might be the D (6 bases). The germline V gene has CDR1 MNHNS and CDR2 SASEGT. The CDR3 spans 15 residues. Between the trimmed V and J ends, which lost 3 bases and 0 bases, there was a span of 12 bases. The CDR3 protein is CASSEPGASSYEQYF. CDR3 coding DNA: TGTGCCAGCAGTGAGCCAGGGGCGAGCTCCTACGAGCAGTACTTC.

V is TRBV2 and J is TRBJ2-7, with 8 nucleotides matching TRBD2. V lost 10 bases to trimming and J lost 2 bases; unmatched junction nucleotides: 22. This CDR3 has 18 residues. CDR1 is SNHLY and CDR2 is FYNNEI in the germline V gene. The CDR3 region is CATREGIIYAGGTYEQYF. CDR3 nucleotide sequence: TGTGCCACCAGGGAGGGGATCATCTATGCGGGGGGAACCTACGAGCAGTACTTC.

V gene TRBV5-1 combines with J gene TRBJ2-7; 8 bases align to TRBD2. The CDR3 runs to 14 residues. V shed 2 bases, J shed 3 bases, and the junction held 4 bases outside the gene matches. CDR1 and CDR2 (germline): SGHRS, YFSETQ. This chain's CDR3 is CASSFGTSRYEQYF. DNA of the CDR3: TGCGCCAGCAGCTTTGGGACTAGTCGCTACGAGCAGTACTTC.

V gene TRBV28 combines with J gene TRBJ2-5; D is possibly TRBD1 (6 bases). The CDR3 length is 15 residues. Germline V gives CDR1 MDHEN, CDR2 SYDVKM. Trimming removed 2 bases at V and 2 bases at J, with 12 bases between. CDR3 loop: CASSLGGARQETQYF. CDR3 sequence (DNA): TGTGCCAGCAGTTTAGGGGGCGCGAGGCAAGAGACCCAGTACTTC. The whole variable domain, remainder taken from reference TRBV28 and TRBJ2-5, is DVKVTQSSRYLVKRTGEKVFLECVQDMDHENMFWYRQDPGLGLRLIYFSYDVKMKEKGDIPEGYSVSREKKERFSLILESASTNQTSMYLCASSLGGARQETQYFGPGTRLLVL.